These 11 T cell receptor beta chains originate from one sample sequenced in a study of T cell changes during pregnancy in multiple sclerosis. This table comes from immunoSEQ multiplex PCR, and its TCRdb copy is limited to in-frame clones, with some not included. Among under 45,000 clones listed, more than 85% were seen once. The sample here was CD8+ T cells from peripheral blood mononuclear cells, taken in the third trimester of pregnancy. The receptors were gathered from a female donor with multiple sclerosis, enrolled in a pregnancy study.

This clone was counted a single time. The chain has TRBV7-8 and TRBJ2-7; D uncertain. V lost 5 bases to trimming and J lost 0 bases, with 14 bases between them. CDR3 length equals 15 residues. In germline, CDR1 is SGHVS, CDR2 FQNEAQ. The CDR3 sequence: CASSPEPEASYEQYF. CDR3 nucleotides: TGTGCCAGCAGCCCCGAACCCGAGGCCTCCTACGAGCAGTACTTC. Variable domain in full (rest from reference TRBV7-8 and TRBJ2-7): GAGVSQSPRYKVAKRGQDVALRCDPISGHVSLFWYQQALGQGPEFLTYFQNEAQLDKSGLPSDRFFAERPEGSVSTLKIQRTQQEDSAVYLCASSPEPEASYEQYFGPGTRLTVT.

Notes on this clone: The junction departs from germline at one end; a sequencing error may be responsible. The rearrangement uses TRBV7-7 and TRBJ2-1, with D possibly TRBD2 on 6 matching bases. The CDR3 runs to 18 residues. Germline CDR1 and CDR2: SSHAT and FNYEAQ (reference sequence). The CDR3 DNA is TGTGCTAGCAGCTTCAAGATCGGGGGACCGAGCTCCTACAATGAGCAGTTCTTC. Amino acid sequence: CASSFKIGGPSSYNEQFF. The whole variable domain, filled in from reference TRBV7-7 and TRBJ2-1, reads GAGVSQSPRYKVTKRGQDVTLRCDPISSHATLYWYQQALGQGPEFLTYFNYEAQPDKSGLPSDRFSAERPEGSISTLTIQRTEQRDSAMYRCASSFKIGGPSSYNEQFFGPGTRLTVL.

J is TRBJ1-1 and V is TRBV4-3, with 8 bases fitting TRBD1. The junction had 6 bases not matched to a gene; V was cut back by 2 bases and J by 7 bases. Looked up from germline, CDR1 is LGHNA and CDR2 is YSLEER. The CDR3 loop spans 14 amino acids. CDR3 residues: CASSQLLGQGEAFF. The CDR3 region has the DNA TGCGCCAGCAGCCAACTGCTAGGACAGGGTGAAGCTTTCTTT.

The gene calls are TRBV4-1 and TRBJ2-7, with D possibly being TRBD1 (5 bases). The CDR3 loop spans 14 amino acids. Per germline, CDR1 MGHRA and CDR2 YSYEKL. Trimming cost V 0 bases and J 3 bases, with 9 bases left between them. The CDR3 is CASSQDVQGYEQYF. Written as DNA, the CDR3 is TGCGCCAGCAGCCAAGATGTCCAGGGCTACGAGCAGTACTTC.

V gene TRBV11-2 combines with J gene TRBJ2-3; 12 bases are a match to TRBD2. Germline CDR1 is SGHAT and CDR2 is FQNNGV. The CDR3 runs 19 residues. The trim removed 2 bases at V and 4 bases at J, leaving 13 bases unmatched. The CDR3 DNA sequence: TGTGCCAGCAGCTTAAACTCGTTACTAGCGGGGGGAGGGGCAGATACGCAGTATTTT. Translated, it gives CASSLNSLLAGGGADTQYF.

The genes are TRBV4-3 and TRBJ1-1; D perhaps matches TRBD1 (6 bases). CDR3 length equals 17 residues. V was cut by 3 bases and J by 4 bases, with 21 bases left in between. CDR1 is LGHNA and CDR2 is YSLEER in the germline V gene. The DNA of the CDR3 is TGCGCCAGCAGCCACTACCCCCGGGGGGAGGGGGTCACTGAAGCTTTCTTT. Amino acid sequence: CASSHYPRGEGVTEAFF.

V usage is TRBV27 and J usage is TRBJ1-4; TRBD1 agrees at 9 bases. Germline loops: CDR1 MNHEY, CDR2 SMNVEV (reference sequence). The CDR3 sequence is 15 residues long. The V gene end was trimmed by 6 bases and the J gene end by 3 bases; junction bases not matched to a gene: 5. CDR3 nucleotide sequence: TGTGCCAGCAGGTCCGGGACAGGGCCTAATGAAAAACTGTTTTTT. It is translated as CASRSGTGPNEKLFF.

The chain joins TRBV2 to TRBJ2-1; 15 nucleotides agree with TRBD2. Germline V CDR1 and CDR2: SNHLY, FYNNEI. The CDR3 runs 16 residues. The V segment lost 1 base and the J segment 9 bases; nucleotides outside the gene matches: 4. CDR3 protein: CASSEVGLAGGVEQFF. The DNA for the CDR3 is TGTGCCAGCAGTGAAGTGGGACTAGCGGGAGGAGTTGAGCAGTTCTTC.

The chain joins TRBV6-6 to TRBJ2-2, with D perhaps TRBD2 (6 bases). The CDR3 spans 10 residues. Per the germline V gene, CDR1 is MNHNY and CDR2 is SVGAGI (reference sequence). Trimming removed 8 bases from V and 8 bases from J, with 6 bases in between. As DNA, the CDR3 is TGTGCCAGCCGGGGGGGGGAGCTGTTTTTT. It yields the protein CASRGGELFF.

This clone has a single count. The chain employs TRBV9 and TRBJ2-7; 8 bases line up with TRBD2. The length of the CDR3 is 15 residues. V shed 2 bases, J shed 2 bases, and the junction held 6 bases outside the gene matches. CDR1 is SGDLS, CDR2 YYNGEE, per germline. The CDR3 region has the DNA TGTGCCAGCAGCGTCTCAGCGGGGGCCCCCTACGAGCAGTACTTC. Its translation: CASSVSAGAPYEQYF.

This chain connects TRBV2 to TRBJ2-1, with D maybe TRBD2 (6 bases). Germline CDR1 reads SNHLY; CDR2 reads FYNNEI. V lost 7 bases, J lost 7 bases, and 17 bases lay in between. The CDR3 contains 14 residues. CDR3 residues: CASTGSHAGNEQFF. The CDR3 nucleotides are TGTGCCAGCACGGGCAGTCACGCGGGGAATGAGCAGTTCTTC.